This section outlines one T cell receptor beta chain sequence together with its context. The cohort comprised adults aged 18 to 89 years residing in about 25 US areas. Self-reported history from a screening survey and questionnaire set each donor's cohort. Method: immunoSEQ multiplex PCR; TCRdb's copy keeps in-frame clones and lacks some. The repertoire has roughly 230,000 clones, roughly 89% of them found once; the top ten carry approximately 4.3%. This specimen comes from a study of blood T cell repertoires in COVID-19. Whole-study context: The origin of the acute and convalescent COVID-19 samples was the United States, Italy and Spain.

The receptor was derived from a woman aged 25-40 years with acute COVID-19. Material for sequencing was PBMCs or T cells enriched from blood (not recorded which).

The CDR3 nucleotides read TGCGCCAGCAGCCCTCTGGGACAGTCCGGCTACACCTTC. It specifies CASSPLGQSGYTF. The J gene is TRBJ1-2, the V gene TRBV5-1; 7 positions agree with TRBD1. The CDR3 has 13 amino acids. CDR1 and CDR2 (germline): SGHRS, YFSETQ. V shed 4 bases and J 8 bases; nucleotides not matched to a gene: 8.